Listed here is a single T cell receptor beta chain. Its antigen is currently unknown. The CDR3 covers 15 residues. Per germline, CDR1 SQVTM and CDR2 ANQGSEA. J lost 4 bases, V lost 7 bases, and 11 bases had no gene match. The data derive from a study of cytomegalovirus exposure and HLA in healthy donors. Both 60 Vbeta primers and 13 Jbeta primers went into the PCR. Here immunoSEQ multiplex PCR was the method, and the copy in TCRdb shows in-frame clones only, minus some. The sample yields over 150,000 clones, around 65% seen once. Findings and caveats of the study: Among TCR beta chains, those listed as cytomegalovirus-associated numbered about 160. The classifier reportedly diagnosed cytomegalovirus status with high sensitivity and specificity. A missense DCLRE1C variant was associated with V- and J-gene trimming of TCR beta chains in a later analysis, and an independent cohort replicated the association.

The sequencing input was PBMCs. This receptor was taken from a woman in her 40s in good health and CMV-seropositive. The chain combines TRBV29-1 with TRBJ2-1; 9 bases map to TRBD1. The CDR3 region is CSASGQTGGYNEQFF. The CDR3 bases are TGCAGCGCGTCTGGACAGACAGGGGGTTACAATGAGCAGTTCTTC.